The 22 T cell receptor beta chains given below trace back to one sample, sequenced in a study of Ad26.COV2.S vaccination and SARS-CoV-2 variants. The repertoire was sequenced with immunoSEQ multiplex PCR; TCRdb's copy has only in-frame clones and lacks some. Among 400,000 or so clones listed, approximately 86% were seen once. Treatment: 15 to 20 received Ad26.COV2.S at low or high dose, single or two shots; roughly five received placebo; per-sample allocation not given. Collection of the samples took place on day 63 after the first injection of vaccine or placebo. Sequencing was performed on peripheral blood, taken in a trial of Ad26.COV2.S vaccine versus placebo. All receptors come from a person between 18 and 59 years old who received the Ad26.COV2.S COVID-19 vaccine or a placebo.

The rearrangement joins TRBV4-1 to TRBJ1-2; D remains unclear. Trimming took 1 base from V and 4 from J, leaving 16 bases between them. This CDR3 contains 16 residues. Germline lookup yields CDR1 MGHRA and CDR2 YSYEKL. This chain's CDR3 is CASSQASRRPPYGYTF. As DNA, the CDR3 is TGCGCCAGCAGCCAAGCCTCCCGGAGACCCCCCTATGGCTACACCTTC.

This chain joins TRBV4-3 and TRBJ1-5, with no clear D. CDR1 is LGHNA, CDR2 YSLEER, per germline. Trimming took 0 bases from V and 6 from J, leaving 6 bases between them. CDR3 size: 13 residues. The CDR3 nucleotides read TGCGCCAGCAGCCAAGATCTTGGTCAGCCCCAGCATTTT. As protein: CASSQDLGQPQHF.

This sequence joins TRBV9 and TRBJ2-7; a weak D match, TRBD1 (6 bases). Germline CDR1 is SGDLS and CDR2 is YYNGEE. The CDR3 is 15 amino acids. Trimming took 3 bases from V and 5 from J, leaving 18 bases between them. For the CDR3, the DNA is TGTGCCAGCAGCGACAGGGTTAGTAACCTCCACGAGCAGTACTTC. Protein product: CASSDRVSNLHEQYF.

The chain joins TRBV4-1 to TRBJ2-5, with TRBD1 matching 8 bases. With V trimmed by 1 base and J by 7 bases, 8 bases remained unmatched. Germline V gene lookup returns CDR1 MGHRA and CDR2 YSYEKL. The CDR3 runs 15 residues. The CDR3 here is CASSQVWTGFGTQYF. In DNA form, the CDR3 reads TGCGCCAGCAGCCAAGTTTGGACAGGGTTCGGGACCCAGTACTTC.

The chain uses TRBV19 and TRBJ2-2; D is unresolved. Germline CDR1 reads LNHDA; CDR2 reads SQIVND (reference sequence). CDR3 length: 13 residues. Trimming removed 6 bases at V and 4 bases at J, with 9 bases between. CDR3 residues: CASRPDITGELFF. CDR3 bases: TGTGCCAGTAGGCCCGATATCACCGGGGAGCTGTTTTTT.

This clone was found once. The CDR3 is CASSLVAGQGNIQYF. DNA for the CDR3: TGTGCCAGCAGCTTGGTGGCGGGACAGGGAAACATTCAGTACTTC. The chain uses TRBV5-5 and TRBJ2-4, with TRBD1 matching over 9 bases. This CDR3 has 15 residues. CDR1 is SGHKS and CDR2 is YYEKEE in the germline V gene (reference sequence). Germline trimming cut 0 bases from V and 6 bases from J; bases unmatched to any gene: 4.

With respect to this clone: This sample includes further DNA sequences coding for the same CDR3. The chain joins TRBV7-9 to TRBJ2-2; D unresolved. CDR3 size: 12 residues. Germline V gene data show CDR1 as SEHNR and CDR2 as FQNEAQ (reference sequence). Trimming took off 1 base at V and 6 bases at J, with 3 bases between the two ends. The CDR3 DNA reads TGTGCCAGCAGCTTAGGTGCCGGGGAGCTGTTTTTT. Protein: CASSLGAGELFF.

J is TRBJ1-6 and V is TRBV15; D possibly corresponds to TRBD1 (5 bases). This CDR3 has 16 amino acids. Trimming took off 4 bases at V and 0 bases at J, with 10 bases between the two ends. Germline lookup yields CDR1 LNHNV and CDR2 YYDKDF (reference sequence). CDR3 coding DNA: TGTGCCACCAGCACCAAGGGGAGCTCCTATAATTCACCCCTCCACTTT. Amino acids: CATSTKGSSYNSPLHF.

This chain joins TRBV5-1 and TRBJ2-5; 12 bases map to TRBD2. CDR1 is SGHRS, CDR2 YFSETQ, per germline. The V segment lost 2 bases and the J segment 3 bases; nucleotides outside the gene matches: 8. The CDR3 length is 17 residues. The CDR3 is CASSFMGLAGLEETQYF. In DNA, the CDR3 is TGCGCCAGCAGCTTTATGGGACTAGCGGGTCTGGAAGAGACCCAGTACTTC.

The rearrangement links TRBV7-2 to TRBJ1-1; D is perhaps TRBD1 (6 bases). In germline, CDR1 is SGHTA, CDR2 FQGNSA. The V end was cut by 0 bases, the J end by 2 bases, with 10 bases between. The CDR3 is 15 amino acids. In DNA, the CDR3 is TGTGCCAGCAGCTTAGCGACGGGGGGCAACACTGAAGCTTTCTTT. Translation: CASSLATGGNTEAFF.

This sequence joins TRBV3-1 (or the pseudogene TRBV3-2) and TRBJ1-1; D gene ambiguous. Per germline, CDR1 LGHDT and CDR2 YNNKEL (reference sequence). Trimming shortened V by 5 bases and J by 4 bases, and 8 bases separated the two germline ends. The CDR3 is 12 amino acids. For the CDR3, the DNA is TGTGCCAGCAGCAGTTGGCCCACTGAAGCTTTCTTT. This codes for CASSSWPTEAFF.

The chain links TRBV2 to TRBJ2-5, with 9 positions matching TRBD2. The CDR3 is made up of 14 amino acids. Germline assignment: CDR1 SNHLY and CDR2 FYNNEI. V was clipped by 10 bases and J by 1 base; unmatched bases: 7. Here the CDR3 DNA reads TGTGCCAAGACAGCTAGCGGGACCCAAGAGACCCAGTACTTC. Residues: CAKTASGTQETQYF.

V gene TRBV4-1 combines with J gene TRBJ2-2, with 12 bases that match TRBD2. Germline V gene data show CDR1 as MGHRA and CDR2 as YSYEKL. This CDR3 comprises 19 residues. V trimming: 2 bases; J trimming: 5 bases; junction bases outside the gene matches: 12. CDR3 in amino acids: CASSQPVPSGGAWTGELFF. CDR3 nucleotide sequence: TGCGCCAGCAGCCAACCGGTCCCTAGCGGGGGGGCGTGGACCGGGGAGCTGTTTTTT.

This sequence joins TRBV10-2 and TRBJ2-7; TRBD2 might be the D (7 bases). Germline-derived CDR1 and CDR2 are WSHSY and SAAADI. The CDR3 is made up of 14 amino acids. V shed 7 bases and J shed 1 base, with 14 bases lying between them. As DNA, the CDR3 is TGCGCCAGCAATACACAGGGAGGGTCCTACGAGCAGTACTTC. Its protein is CASNTQGGSYEQYF.

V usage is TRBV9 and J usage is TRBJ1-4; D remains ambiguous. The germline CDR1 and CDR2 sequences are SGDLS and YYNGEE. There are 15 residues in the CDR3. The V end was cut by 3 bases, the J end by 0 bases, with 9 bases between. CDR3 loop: CASSGSDATNEKLFF. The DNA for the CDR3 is TGTGCCAGCAGCGGATCGGACGCAACTAATGAAAAACTGTTTTTT.

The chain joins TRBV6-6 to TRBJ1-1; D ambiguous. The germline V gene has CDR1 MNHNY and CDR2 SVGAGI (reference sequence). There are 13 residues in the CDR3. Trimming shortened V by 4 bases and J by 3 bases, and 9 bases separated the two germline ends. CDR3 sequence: CASSLRLDTEAFF. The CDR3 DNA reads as TGTGCCAGCAGTTTACGACTGGACACTGAAGCTTTCTTT.

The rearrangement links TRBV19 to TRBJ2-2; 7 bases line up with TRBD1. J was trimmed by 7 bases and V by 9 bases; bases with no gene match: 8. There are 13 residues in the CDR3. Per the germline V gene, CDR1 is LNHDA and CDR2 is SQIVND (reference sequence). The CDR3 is CASRQGGIGELFF. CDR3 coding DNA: TGTGCCAGCCGACAGGGTGGCATCGGGGAGCTGTTTTTT.

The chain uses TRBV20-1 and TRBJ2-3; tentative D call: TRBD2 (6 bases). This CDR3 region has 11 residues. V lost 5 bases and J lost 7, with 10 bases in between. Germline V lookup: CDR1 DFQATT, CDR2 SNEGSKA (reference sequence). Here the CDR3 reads CSAQTSYTQYF. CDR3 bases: TGCAGTGCTCAGACTAGTTATACGCAGTATTTT.

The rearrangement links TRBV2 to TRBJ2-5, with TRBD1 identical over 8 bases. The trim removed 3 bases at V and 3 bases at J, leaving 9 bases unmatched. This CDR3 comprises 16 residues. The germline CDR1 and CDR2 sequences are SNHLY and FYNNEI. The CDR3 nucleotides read TGTGCCAGCAGTGAGGCCGGACAGGGTAGTAAAGAGACCCAGTACTTC. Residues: CASSEAGQGSKETQYF.

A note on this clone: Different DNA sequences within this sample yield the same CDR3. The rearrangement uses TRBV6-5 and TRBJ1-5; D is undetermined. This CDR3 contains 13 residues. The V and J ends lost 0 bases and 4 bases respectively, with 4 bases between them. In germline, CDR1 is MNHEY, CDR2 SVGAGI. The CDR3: CASSYSINQPQHF. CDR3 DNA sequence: TGTGCCAGCAGTTACTCGATTAATCAGCCCCAGCATTTT.

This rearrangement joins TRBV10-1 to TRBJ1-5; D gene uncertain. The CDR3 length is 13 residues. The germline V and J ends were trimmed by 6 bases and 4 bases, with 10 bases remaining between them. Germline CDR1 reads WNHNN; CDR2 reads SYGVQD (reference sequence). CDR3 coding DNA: TGCGCCAGCAGCGAGGGCAGGAATCAGCCCCAGCATTTT. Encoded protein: CASSEGRNQPQHF.

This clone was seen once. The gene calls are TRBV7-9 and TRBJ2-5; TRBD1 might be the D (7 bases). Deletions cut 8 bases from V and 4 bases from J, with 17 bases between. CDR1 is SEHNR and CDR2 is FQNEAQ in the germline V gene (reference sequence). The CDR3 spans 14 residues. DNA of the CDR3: TGTGCCAGCCAGGGGGGAGGACGCCCAGAGACCCAGTACTTC. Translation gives CASQGGGRPETQYF.